A single sample is the source of the 17 T cell receptor beta chains below, sequenced in a study of blood T cell repertoires in COVID-19. TCRdb keeps only in-frame clones here, not all; method: immunoSEQ multiplex PCR. The table records 170,000 or so clones, about four fifths of them present only once. Sequences were obtained from peripheral blood. These receptors all come from a man aged 18 to 29 with active or convalescent COVID-19.

V and J are TRBV12-3 or TRBV12-4 and TRBJ2-3; D unclear. Trimming left V 8 bases short and J 6 bases short, with 9 bases between. The CDR3 is 11 residues long. CDR3 sequence reads: CASELIDTQYF. The CDR3 DNA is TGTGCCAGCGAGCTAATCGATACGCAGTATTTT.

CDR3 sequence: CASSEIRTGTDIGYTF. Written as DNA, the CDR3 is TGTGCCAGCAGCGAAATCCGGACAGGGACGGACATTGGCTACACCTTC. This sequence joins TRBV7-2 and TRBJ1-2; 8 positions match TRBD1. CDR1 is SGHTA and CDR2 is FQGNSA in the germline V gene. The CDR3 runs to 16 residues. V lost 5 bases, J lost 7 bases, and 15 bases stayed unmatched.

J is TRBJ2-5 and V is TRBV18; 9 bases are a match to TRBD2. Losses at the gene ends were 3 bases for V and 5 bases for J; bases not matched to a gene: 7. The germline V gene has CDR1 KGHSH and CDR2 LQKENI. The CDR3 contains 15 residues. In DNA form, the CDR3 reads TGTGCCAGCTCACCGTTAGCGGGGGCGATGGAGACCCAGTACTTC. Protein: CASSPLAGAMETQYF.

The gene calls are TRBV10-3 and TRBJ2-3; TRBD1 agrees at 9 bases. Trimming took 2 bases from V and 3 from J; bases not matched to a gene: 3. Per germline, CDR1 ENHRY and CDR2 SYGVKD. This CDR3 spans 15 amino acids. CDR3 bases: TGTGCCATCAGTGAGGGACAGGGGTGGACAGATACGCAGTATTTT. Translation gives CAISEGQGWTDTQYF.

This rearrangement joins TRBV29-1 to TRBJ2-2; 9 positions agree with TRBD1. There are 14 residues in the CDR3. V trimming: 7 bases; J trimming: 5 bases; junction bases outside the gene matches: 8. Germline V lookup: CDR1 SQVTM, CDR2 ANQGSEA. Here the CDR3 reads CSALDRGKTGELFF. DNA of the CDR3: TGCAGCGCACTCGACAGGGGGAAAACCGGGGAGCTGTTTTTT.

The chain uses TRBV29-1 and TRBJ2-3, with TRBD1 identical over 7 bases. CDR3 length: 15 residues. Germline values: CDR1 SQVTM, CDR2 ANQGSEA. The V gene end was trimmed by 3 bases and the J gene end by 5 bases; junction bases not matched to a gene: 11. The DNA for the CDR3 is TGCAGCGTTGAGGGGACAGTTAAGACACTAGATACGCAGTATTTT. Its translation: CSVEGTVKTLDTQYF.

This clone is a singleton in its sample. The chain uses TRBV7-2 and TRBJ2-1; D uncertain. This CDR3 comprises 13 residues. The V end lost 2 bases, the J end lost 7 bases, and 9 bases lay between the germline ends. CDR1 is SGHTA and CDR2 is FQGNSA in the germline V gene. The CDR3 DNA reads as TGTGCCAGCAGCTTAATCGAGGAGAATGAGCAGTTCTTC. This gives the protein CASSLIEENEQFF.

Remarks on this clone: A far larger clone is only one base removed, so a read error is likely. This chain links TRBV19 with TRBJ2-5; D is undetermined. The V end was cut by 6 bases, the J end by 5 bases, with 4 bases between. The germline V gene encodes CDR1 LNHDA and CDR2 SQIVND (reference sequence). This CDR3 region has 10 residues. CDR3 coding DNA: TGTGCCAGTAGCCAGGAGACCCAGTACTTC. Amino acids: CASSQETQYF. Together with reference TRBV19 and TRBJ2-5, the CDR3 gives the full variable domain: DGGITQSPKYLFRKEGQNVTLSCEQNLNHDAMYWYRQDPGQGLRLIYYSQIVNDFQKGDIAEGYSVSREKKESFPLTVTSAQKNPTAFYLCASSQETQYFGPGTRLLVL.

This clone was seen a single time. The chain links TRBV6-5 to TRBJ2-3; D is perhaps TRBD2 (6 bases). Trimming removed 0 bases at V and 1 base at J, with 11 bases between. CDR3 length: 16 residues. Germline CDR1 MNHEY, CDR2 SVGAGI. The CDR3 spells CASSYSMGGGTDTQYF. As DNA, the CDR3 is TGTGCCAGCAGTTACTCGATGGGCGGGGGCACAGATACGCAGTATTTT.

The gene calls are TRBV18 and TRBJ2-7, with 9 bases matching TRBD1. CDR1 and CDR2 (germline): KGHSH, LQKENI. The CDR3 runs to 13 residues. V lost 8 bases to trimming and J lost 5 bases; unmatched junction nucleotides: 7. The CDR3 DNA reads as TGTGCCAGCCGGGACAGGGTTTTCCACGAGCAGTACTTC. It encodes CASRDRVFHEQYF. Supplemented by reference TRBV18 and TRBJ2-7, the full variable domain reads NAGVMQNPRHLVRRRGQEARLRCSPMKGHSHVYWYRQLPEEGLKFMVYLQKENIIDESGMPKERFSAEFPKEGPSILRIQQVVRGDSAAYFCASRDRVFHEQYFGPGTRLTVT.

This rearrangement joins TRBV5-3 to TRBJ2-2; 8 bases align to TRBD1. TRBV5-3 is annotated as an ORF whose role is uncertain. V gave up 6 bases and J gave up 6 bases; unmatched junction bases: 25. The CDR3 is 20 residues long. The CDR3 DNA reads as TGTGCCAGAAACCATCGTGCGGCAGGGGGCGTGATCGTGCTTCCCGGGGAGCTGTTTTTT. Amino acids: CARNHRAAGGVIVLPGELFF.

This clone was picked up a small number of times. The chain joins TRBV27 to TRBJ2-7; D might be TRBD2 (5 bases). This CDR3 region has 14 residues. Germline lookup yields CDR1 MNHEY and CDR2 SMNVEV (reference sequence). Between the trimmed V and J ends, which lost 0 bases and 5 bases, there was a span of 11 bases. CDR3 bases: TGTGCCAGCAGTTTATCTCGGCCCGGGGACGAGCAGTACTTC. The encoded protein is CASSLSRPGDEQYF.

V usage is TRBV18 and J usage is TRBJ2-5, with 7 bases aligning to TRBD1. Germline lookup yields CDR1 KGHSH and CDR2 LQKENI. J was trimmed by 1 base and V by 3 bases; bases with no gene match: 2. The CDR3 length is 14 residues. The CDR3 region is CASSPTGRQETQYF. The CDR3 DNA sequence: TGTGCCAGCTCACCGACAGGGCGCCAAGAGACCCAGTACTTC. Together with reference TRBV18 and TRBJ2-5, the CDR3 gives the full variable domain: NAGVMQNPRHLVRRRGQEARLRCSPMKGHSHVYWYRQLPEEGLKFMVYLQKENIIDESGMPKERFSAEFPKEGPSILRIQQVVRGDSAAYFCASSPTGRQETQYFGPGTRLLVL.

This chain joins TRBV12-5 and TRBJ1-4; D is possibly TRBD1 (6 bases). V dropped 6 bases and J dropped 4 bases, with 15 bases sitting between them. CDR1 and CDR2 (germline): LGHNT, FRNRAP. The CDR3 runs 15 residues. The CDR3 here is CASGSGTTRNEKLFF. CDR3 nucleotide sequence: TGTGCTAGTGGATCCGGGACAACGCGTAATGAAAAACTGTTTTTT.

Regarding this clone: Germline and junction disagree at one end, which may indicate a read error. The gene calls are TRBV4-1 and TRBJ2-3, with 7 bases lining up with TRBD2. The germline gives CDR1 MGHRA, CDR2 YSYEKL. CDR3 length: 13 residues. In DNA form, the CDR3 reads TGCGCCAGCAGCCAGGGTAGCGGGCCGCCTAGGAATTTT. Translating gives CASSQGSGPPRNF.

The rearrangement joins TRBV12-3 or TRBV12-4 to TRBJ2-1; tentatively, D is TRBD2 (5 bases). V was clipped by 4 bases and J by 10 bases, with 14 bases between them. This CDR3 region has 13 residues. The chain's CDR3 is CASSSGSDSEQFF. Here the CDR3 DNA reads TGTGCCAGCAGTTCTGGGTCGGACTCCGAGCAGTTCTTC.

This clone was detected only a few times. The rearrangement joins TRBV2 to TRBJ2-2, with TRBD1 as a possible D gene (5 bases). Germline CDR1 SNHLY, CDR2 FYNNEI. The V end lost 6 bases, the J end lost 2 bases, and 16 bases lay between the germline ends. The CDR3 totals 16 residues. Here the CDR3 DNA reads TGTGCCAGCAGCCGACCAACAGGAGTTAACACCGGGGAGCTGTTTTTT. Its translation is CASSRPTGVNTGELFF.